The next 11 T cell receptor beta chains were all read from a single sample in a study of blood T cell repertoires in COVID-19. Sequenced by immunoSEQ multiplex PCR; TCRdb stores in-frame clones only, minus some. The repertoire includes around 240,000 clones, roughly 85% of them detected once, and around 1% sits in the top ten. Input material: peripheral blood. These receptors originate from a man aged 40-49 years with acute or convalescent COVID-19.

The V and J genes are TRBV24-1 and TRBJ2-3; 7 nucleotides agree with TRBD2. With 5 bases clipped from V and 3 bases from J, the junction kept 7 bases outside the gene matches. The CDR3 extends over 15 amino acids. Germline CDR1 and CDR2: KGHDR and SFDVKD. DNA of the CDR3: TGTGCCACCAGTGGGGGTGGCGGGGGTACAGATACGCAGTATTTT. Its translation: CATSGGGGGTDTQYF.

CDR3 loop: CASSLIISGSYEQYF. CDR3 nucleotide sequence: TGCGCCAGCAGCCTTATTATCTCAGGTTCCTACGAGCAGTACTTC. This sequence joins TRBV5-1 and TRBJ2-7; D call uncertain. CDR3 length equals 15 residues. The germline V and J ends were trimmed by 4 bases and 1 base, with 15 bases remaining between them. Germline V gives CDR1 SGHRS, CDR2 YFSETQ.

The rearrangement uses TRBV6-5 and TRBJ1-3, with 7 bases that match TRBD1. Germline trimming cut 6 bases from V and 2 bases from J; bases unmatched to any gene: 7. Germline V gene sequence: CDR1 MNHEY, CDR2 SVGAGI. This CDR3 is 15 amino acids long. The CDR3 DNA reads as TGTGCCAGCAGAACCACAGGGACAGCTGGAAACACCATATATTTT. Encoded protein: CASRTTGTAGNTIYF.

The chain joins TRBV19 to TRBJ1-1; possibly TRBD1 for D (6 bases). CDR1 and CDR2 from the germline V gene are LNHDA and SQIVND (reference sequence). Trimming removed 4 bases from V and 9 bases from J, with 18 bases in between. The CDR3 runs 14 residues. CDR3 bases: TGTGCCAGTAGTAAGGACTCGACAGGAAATAAAGCTTTCTTT. As protein: CASSKDSTGNKAFF.

The rearrangement uses TRBV5-1 and TRBJ1-2, with 12 nucleotides matching TRBD1. V was pared by 3 bases and J by 8 bases, with 5 bases of the junction left unmatched. The length of the CDR3 is 14 residues. CDR1 is SGHRS, CDR2 YFSETQ, per germline. The CDR3 nucleotides read TGCGCCAGCAGCTGGGACAGGGGGCTGAGGGGCTACACCTTC. Its protein is CASSWDRGLRGYTF.

The rearrangement links TRBV6-4 to TRBJ1-6; tentatively, D is TRBD1 (6 bases). Trimming cost V 5 bases and J 9 bases, with 14 bases left between them. The CDR3 totals 14 residues. Germline CDR1 reads MRHNA; CDR2 reads SNTAGT. This chain's CDR3 is CASSPTGWSSPLHF. DNA of the CDR3: TGTGCCAGCAGTCCCACAGGGTGGAGTTCACCCCTCCACTTT.

The chain carries TRBV28 and TRBJ2-2; D perhaps matches TRBD1 (5 bases). V lost 6 bases and J 5 bases, leaving 13 bases between the germline ends. Germline V gives CDR1 MDHEN, CDR2 SYDVKM. The CDR3 spans 14 residues. CDR3 DNA: TGTGCCAGCAGCCCCCAAGGGGTAACCGGGGAGCTGTTTTTT. This translates into CASSPQGVTGELFF.

The chain combines TRBV6-6 with TRBJ1-1, with D perhaps matching TRBD1 (6 bases). The CDR3 covers 15 residues. Germline V gives CDR1 MNHNY, CDR2 SVGAGI (reference sequence). Trimming stripped 5 bases from V and 4 bases from J, with 17 bases between. Written as DNA, the CDR3 is TGTGCCAGCAGTATCTCACAGGGCCCAGGCACTGAAGCTTTCTTT. It is translated as CASSISQGPGTEAFF.

This chain uses TRBV11-1 with TRBJ1-6; possible D gene TRBD1, 5 bases. There are 14 residues in the CDR3. Germline V gives CDR1 SGHAT, CDR2 FQDESV (reference sequence). V was cut by 2 bases and J by 7 bases, with 9 bases left in between. The CDR3 DNA reads TGTGCCAGCAGCTTAAGGGGATCGAATTCACCCCTCCACTTT. It encodes CASSLRGSNSPLHF.

The chain carries TRBV5-6 and TRBJ1-1, with a weak D call TRBD1 (5 bases). This CDR3 is built from 14 residues. V was clipped by 6 bases and J by 1 base, with 13 bases between them. Germline loops: CDR1 SGHDT, CDR2 YYEEEE. The CDR3 spells CASIILGGNTEAFF. The CDR3 coding sequence is TGTGCCAGCATCATCCTGGGGGGGAACACTGAAGCTTTCTTT.

This clone has only one observation. The chain recombines TRBV4-3 with TRBJ2-2; 7 bases align to TRBD2. The V gene's germline CDR1 is LGHNA and CDR2 YSLEER. J gave up 7 bases and V 4 bases, and 6 bases lay outside the gene matches. The CDR3 extends over 14 amino acids. CDR3 in DNA: TGCGCCAGCAGCCTTGACGGGGGGATCGGGGAGCTGTTTTTT. Translating it yields CASSLDGGIGELFF.